The next 26 T cell receptor beta chains were all read from a single sample in a study of CD8 T cells in Susac syndrome. RNA, at about 0.45 to 1 ug, was reverse transcribed with random hexamers. In TCRdb, the immunoSEQ multiplex PCR reads were re-called with MiXCR into one record per CDR3 protein. The sample has over 95,000 distinct CDR3 sequences, under 95% seen once. The specimen sequenced was CD8+ T cells from PBMCs. These receptors originate from a human donor in good health.

This CDR3 is CSAIRGQGGSEQYF. CDR3 nucleotide sequence: TGCAGTGCTATCCGAGGACAGGGTGGAAGCGAGCAGTACTTC. This chain links TRBV20-1 with TRBJ2-7, with 8 bases fitting TRBD1. V lost 4 bases and J lost 6; bases outside the gene matches: 11. The V gene's germline CDR1 is DFQATT and CDR2 SNEGSKA (reference sequence). This CDR3 spans 14 amino acids.

This rearrangement joins TRBV10-2 to TRBJ2-1; D unclear. The V gene lost 10 bases and the J gene lost 6 bases, with 16 bases spanning the gap. Germline V gives CDR1 WSHSY, CDR2 SAAADI. CDR3 size: 13 residues. In nucleotides, the CDR3 is TGCGCCACCAATCTCCCGCTAGGCAATGAGCAGTTCTTC. Protein: CATNLPLGNEQFF.

This sequence joins TRBV20-1 and TRBJ1-1; D not resolved. The germline CDR1 and CDR2 sequences are DFQATT and SNEGSKA (reference sequence). The germline V and J ends were trimmed by 6 bases and 6 bases, with 14 bases remaining between them. CDR3 length: 12 amino acids. CDR3 residues: CSAARGIAEAFF. Written as DNA, the CDR3 is TGCAGTGCCGCGCGAGGGATTGCTGAAGCTTTCTTT.

The chain links TRBV27 to TRBJ2-2, with 10 bases that match TRBD2. V dropped 3 bases and J dropped 6; count of bases not matched to a gene: 4. Germline V gene lookup returns CDR1 MNHEY and CDR2 SMNVEV (reference sequence). This CDR3 comprises 15 residues. The CDR3 nucleotides read TGTGCCAGCAGTTTCTTTAGCGGGGGGTCCGGGGAGCTGTTTTTT. This gives the protein CASSFFSGGSGELFF.

The J gene is TRBJ1-2, the V gene TRBV13; D unclear. CDR1 PRHDT and CDR2 FYEKMQ come from the germline V gene (reference sequence). This CDR3 region has 17 residues. V lost 5 bases and J 3 bases, leaving 22 bases between the germline ends. CDR3 nucleotides: TGTGCCAGCAGCCCCGCGGGGAGGCCGAAGGAATACTATGGCTACACCTTC. This gives the protein CASSPAGRPKEYYGYTF.

The CDR3 sequence: CASSDLRTEAFF. The CDR3 DNA reads as TGTGCCAGCAGCGACCTAAGGACTGAAGCTTTCTTT. This rearrangement joins TRBV7-2 to TRBJ1-1; D unclear. The CDR3 extends over 12 amino acids. The ends were cut back, 5 bases at V and 5 bases at J, with 9 bases in the middle. The germline CDR1 and CDR2 sequences are SGHTA and FQGNSA.

The chain combines TRBV7-2 with TRBJ1-5; D may be TRBD1 (5 bases). Trimming left V 2 bases short and J 10 bases short, with 18 bases between. The CDR3 contains 15 residues. The germline V gene encodes CDR1 SGHTA and CDR2 FQGNSA. CDR3: CASSLSQGVRSPQHF. The CDR3 DNA follows: TGTGCCAGCAGCTTAAGTCAGGGTGTCAGATCACCCCAGCATTTT. The entire variable domain, with the rest obtained from reference TRBV7-2 and TRBJ1-5, is as follows: GAGVSQSPSNKVTEKGKDVELRCDPISGHTALYWYRQSLGQGLEFLIYFQGNSAPDKSGLPSDRFSAERTGGSVSTLTIQRTQQEDSAVYLCASSLSQGVRSPQHFGDGTRLSIL.

The chain combines TRBV4-2 with TRBJ2-7; D possibly corresponds to TRBD2 (7 bases). Germline V gene lookup returns CDR1 LGHNA and CDR2 YNFKEQ. Trimming removed 3 bases at V and 6 bases at J, with 15 bases between. The CDR3 is 14 residues long. The CDR3, as DNA: TGTGCCAGCAGCCATAGGGGGGGTATGGGCGAGCAGTACTTC. Residues: CASSHRGGMGEQYF.

V is TRBV5-1 and J is TRBJ2-3, with TRBD2 matching over 7 bases. V lost 8 bases and J lost 0; bases outside the gene matches: 9. CDR1 SGHRS and CDR2 YFSETQ come from the germline V gene. CDR3 length: 15 amino acids. For the CDR3, the DNA is TGCGCCAGTGGGGAGGGAATGGGAAGCACAGATACGCAGTATTTT. It translates to CASGEGMGSTDTQYF.

The rearrangement links TRBV18 to TRBJ1-6, with D perhaps TRBD1 (6 bases). CDR1 KGHSH and CDR2 LQKENI come from the germline V gene. V lost 4 bases to trimming and J lost 5 bases, with 15 bases between them. This CDR3 has 16 amino acids. The CDR3 coding sequence is TGTGCCAGCTCACTGGAGAGGGGGACAAATAATTCACCCCTCCACTTT. The encoded protein is CASSLERGTNNSPLHF.

The chain recombines TRBV3-1 with TRBJ2-7; 14 positions agree with TRBD2. This CDR3 has 17 amino acids. CDR1 and CDR2 (germline): LGHDT, YNNKEL (reference sequence). V was clipped by 4 bases and J by 5 bases; unmatched bases: 10. The CDR3 loop reads CASSPPGLAGVSDEQYF. CDR3 sequence (DNA): TGTGCCAGCAGCCCCCCGGGACTAGCGGGAGTATCCGACGAGCAGTACTTC.

This sequence joins TRBV18 and TRBJ2-1, with 12 bases fitting TRBD2. V shed 3 bases, J shed 8 bases, and the junction held 5 bases outside the gene matches. The CDR3 is 15 amino acids. Germline CDR1 reads KGHSH; CDR2 reads LQKENI. The CDR3 DNA is TGTGCCAGCTCACCGGTACTAGCGGGAGGCCATGAGCAGTTCTTC. It encodes CASSPVLAGGHEQFF.

This chain links TRBV6-1 with TRBJ2-5, with 10 positions matching TRBD2. The CDR3 consists of 16 residues. The germline V gene encodes CDR1 MNHNS and CDR2 SASEGT. Unmatched junction bases numbered 10, after V lost 6 bases and J lost 3 bases. CDR3 sequence: CASREPGLAEKETQYF. In DNA, the CDR3 is TGTGCCAGCAGGGAACCTGGACTAGCGGAAAAAGAGACCCAGTACTTC.

The chain recombines TRBV29-1 with TRBJ2-1; D call uncertain. Between the trimmed V and J ends, which lost 4 bases and 7 bases, there was a span of 14 bases. CDR1 is SQVTM, CDR2 ANQGSEA, per germline. This CDR3 has 13 amino acids. The CDR3 is CSVGKPPNNEQFF. The DNA for the CDR3 is TGCAGCGTTGGGAAACCCCCGAATAATGAGCAGTTCTTC.

This chain joins TRBV11-2 and TRBJ2-2; 7 nucleotides line up with TRBD2. V lost 5 bases, J lost 5 bases, and 11 bases stayed unmatched. CDR3 length: 16 amino acids. Per germline, CDR1 SGHAT and CDR2 FQNNGV. CDR3 protein: CASSLGSRGRTGELFF. Here the CDR3 DNA reads TGTGCCAGCAGCCTGGGGTCGCGGGGGAGGACCGGGGAGCTGTTTTTT. The full variable domain, in which reference TRBV11-2 and TRBJ2-2 provide the parts outside the CDR3, is EAGVAQSPRYKIIEKRQSVAFWCNPISGHATLYWYQQILGQGPKLLIQFQNNGVVDDSQLPKDRFSAERLKGVDSTLKIQPAKLEDSAVYLCASSLGSRGRTGELFFGEGSRLTVL.

This clonotype was seen once. J is TRBJ1-2 and V is TRBV6-5; 8 nucleotides align to TRBD1. The germline V gene has CDR1 MNHEY and CDR2 SVGAGI. The CDR3 is 14 residues long. Germline trimming cut 5 bases from V and 11 bases from J; bases unmatched to any gene: 13. CDR3 sequence reads: CASSPDRGPNGYTF. CDR3 DNA sequence: TGTGCCAGCAGTCCTGACAGGGGCCCCAACGGGTACACCTTC.

The J gene is TRBJ2-5, the V gene TRBV14, with 7 bases fitting TRBD1. CDR3 length: 15 residues. The V and J ends lost 5 bases and 7 bases, in that order; junction bases with no gene match: 13. Germline V gene data show CDR1 as SGHDN and CDR2 as FVKESK. This CDR3 reads CASSGTADVRGTQYF. As DNA, the CDR3 is TGTGCCAGCAGCGGGACAGCCGACGTAAGGGGGACCCAGTACTTC.

This chain joins TRBV4-1 and TRBJ2-5; possibly TRBD1 or TRBD2 for D (5 bases each). This CDR3 region has 16 residues. Germline assignment: CDR1 MGHRA and CDR2 YSYEKL. Trimming cost V 5 bases and J 3 bases, with 19 bases left between them. The CDR3 here is CASSYLGTDEKETQYF. The CDR3 region has the DNA TGCGCCAGCAGCTACCTCGGGACCGACGAAAAAGAGACCCAGTACTTC.

The chain uses TRBV3-1 and TRBJ2-7; D not certain. Germline values: CDR1 LGHDT, CDR2 YNNKEL (reference sequence). This CDR3 contains 14 residues. Trimming took 5 bases from V and 3 from J, leaving 14 bases between them. The CDR3 sequence: CASSVQRSDYEQYF. In DNA, the CDR3 is TGTGCCAGCAGCGTCCAAAGGTCCGACTACGAGCAGTACTTC.

The chain is built from TRBV5-1 and TRBJ1-2, with D maybe TRBD1 (5 bases). The CDR3 is made up of 14 amino acids. V lost 0 bases to trimming and J lost 8 bases, with 14 bases between them. Germline V gene data show CDR1 as SGHRS and CDR2 as YFSETQ. The CDR3 nucleotides are TGCGCCAGCAGCTTGGAAGGTGGGCAGGGCGGCTACACCTTC. Protein sequence: CASSLEGGQGGYTF.

The rearrangement links TRBV27 to TRBJ2-3; perhaps D is TRBD1 or TRBD2 (5 bases each). The CDR3 length is 14 residues. In germline, CDR1 is MNHEY, CDR2 SMNVEV (reference sequence). Trimming cost V 4 bases and J 3 bases, with 11 bases left between them. CDR3 bases: TGTGCCAGCAGTTGGGGGAGAGAGACAGATACGCAGTATTTT. This sequence encodes CASSWGRETDTQYF.

The V and J genes are TRBV12-3 or TRBV12-4 and TRBJ1-3; perhaps TRBD1 as D (6 bases). The CDR3 sequence is 15 residues long. V was trimmed by 2 bases and J by 1 base, leaving 9 bases between them. The CDR3 here is CASSLQGLSGNTIYF. The CDR3 nucleotides read TGTGCCAGCAGTTTACAGGGGCTATCTGGAAACACCATATATTTT.

The chain links TRBV27 to TRBJ2-5; the D gene is possibly TRBD2 (5 bases). Germline CDR1 is MNHEY and CDR2 is SMNVEV (reference sequence). CDR3 size: 12 residues. The V end was cut by 6 bases, the J end by 7 bases, with 12 bases between. The CDR3: CASRPSGGTQYF. CDR3 bases: TGTGCCAGCAGGCCATCAGGAGGGACCCAGTACTTC.

The chain employs TRBV6-5 and TRBJ2-1; D may be TRBD1 (8 bases). The CDR3 covers 13 residues. Germline V CDR1 and CDR2: MNHEY, SVGAGI. V lost 5 bases to trimming and J lost 10 bases, with 15 bases between them. CDR3 nucleotide sequence: TGTGCCAGCAGTAACGGACAGGGAGGGGAGCAGTTCTTC. It yields the protein CASSNGQGGEQFF.

The rearrangement uses TRBV9 and TRBJ2-5, with 11 nucleotides matching TRBD1. Trimming removed 5 bases from V and 2 bases from J; junction bases left unmatched: 5. CDR1 and CDR2 (germline): SGDLS, YYNGEE. The CDR3 has 15 residues. Here the CDR3 reads CASRPGQGGQETQYF. CDR3 nucleotides: TGTGCCAGCAGACCGGGACAGGGGGGGCAAGAGACCCAGTACTTC.

The CDR3 spells CASLSDLNEKLFF. CDR3 DNA sequence: TGTGCTAGTTTAAGCGATCTTAATGAAAAACTGTTTTTT. The J gene is TRBJ1-4, the V gene TRBV12-5; D is undetermined. CDR1 and CDR2 (germline): LGHNT, FRNRAP. V was cut by 8 bases and J by 4 bases, with 11 bases left in between. The CDR3 covers 13 residues. Full variable domain (rest looked up from reference TRBV12-5 and TRBJ1-4): DARVTQTPRHKVTEMGQEVTMRCQPILGHNTVFWYRQTMMQGLELLAYFRNRAPLDDSGMPKDRFSAEMPDATLATLKIQPSEPRDSAVYFCASLSDLNEKLFFGSGTQLSVL.